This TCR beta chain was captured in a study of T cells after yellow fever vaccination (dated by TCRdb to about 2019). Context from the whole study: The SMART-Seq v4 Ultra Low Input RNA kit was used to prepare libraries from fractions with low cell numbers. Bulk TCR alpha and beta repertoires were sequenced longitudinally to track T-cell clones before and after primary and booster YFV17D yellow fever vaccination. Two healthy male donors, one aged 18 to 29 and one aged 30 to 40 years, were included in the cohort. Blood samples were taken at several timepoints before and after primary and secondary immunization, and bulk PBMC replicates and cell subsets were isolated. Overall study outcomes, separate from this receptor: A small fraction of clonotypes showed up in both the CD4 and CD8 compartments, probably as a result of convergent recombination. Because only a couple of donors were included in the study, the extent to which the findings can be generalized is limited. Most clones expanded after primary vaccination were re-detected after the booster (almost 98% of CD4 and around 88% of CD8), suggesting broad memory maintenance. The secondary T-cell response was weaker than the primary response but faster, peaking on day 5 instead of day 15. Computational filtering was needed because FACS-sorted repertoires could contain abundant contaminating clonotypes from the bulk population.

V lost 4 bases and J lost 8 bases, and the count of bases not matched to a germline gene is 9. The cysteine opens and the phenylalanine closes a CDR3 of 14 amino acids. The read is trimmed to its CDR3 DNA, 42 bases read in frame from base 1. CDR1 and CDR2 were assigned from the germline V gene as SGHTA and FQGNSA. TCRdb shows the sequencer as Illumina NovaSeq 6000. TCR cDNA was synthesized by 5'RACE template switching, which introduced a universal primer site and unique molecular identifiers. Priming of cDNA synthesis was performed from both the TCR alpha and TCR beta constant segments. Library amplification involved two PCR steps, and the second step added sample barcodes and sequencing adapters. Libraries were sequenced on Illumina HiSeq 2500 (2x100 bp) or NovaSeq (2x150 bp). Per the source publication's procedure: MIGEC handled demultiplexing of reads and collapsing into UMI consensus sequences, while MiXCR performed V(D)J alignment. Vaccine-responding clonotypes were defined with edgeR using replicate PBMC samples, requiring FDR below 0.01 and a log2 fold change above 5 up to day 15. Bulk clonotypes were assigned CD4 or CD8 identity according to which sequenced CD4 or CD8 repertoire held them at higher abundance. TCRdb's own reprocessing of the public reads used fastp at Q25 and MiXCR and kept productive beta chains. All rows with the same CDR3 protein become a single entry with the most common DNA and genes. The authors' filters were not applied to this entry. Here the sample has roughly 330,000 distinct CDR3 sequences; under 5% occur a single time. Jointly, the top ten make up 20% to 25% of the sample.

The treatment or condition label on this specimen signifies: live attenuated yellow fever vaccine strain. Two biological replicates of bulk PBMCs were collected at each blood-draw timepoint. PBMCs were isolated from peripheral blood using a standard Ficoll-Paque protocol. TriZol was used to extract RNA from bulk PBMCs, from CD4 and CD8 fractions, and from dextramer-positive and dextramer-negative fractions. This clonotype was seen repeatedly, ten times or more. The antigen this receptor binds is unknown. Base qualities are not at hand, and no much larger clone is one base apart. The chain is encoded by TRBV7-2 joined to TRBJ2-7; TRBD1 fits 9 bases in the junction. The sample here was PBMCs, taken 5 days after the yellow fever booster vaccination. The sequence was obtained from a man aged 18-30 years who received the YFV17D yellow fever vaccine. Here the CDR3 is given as CASSSGTGIRKQYF. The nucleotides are TGTGCCAGCAGCTCCGGGACAGGGATAAGGAAGCAGTACTTC.